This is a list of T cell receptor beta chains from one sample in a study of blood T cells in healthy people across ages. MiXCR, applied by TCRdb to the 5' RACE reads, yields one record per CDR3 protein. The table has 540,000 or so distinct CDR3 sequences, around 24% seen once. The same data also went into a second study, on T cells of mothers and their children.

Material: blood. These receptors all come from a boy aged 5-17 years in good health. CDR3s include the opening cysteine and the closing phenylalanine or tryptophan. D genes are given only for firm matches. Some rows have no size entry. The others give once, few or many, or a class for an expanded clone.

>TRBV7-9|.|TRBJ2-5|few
CASSLEGKQTQYF
TGTGCCAGCAGCTTAGAGGGGAAACAGACCCAGTACTTC
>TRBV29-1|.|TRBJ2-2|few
CSVTVPGGAGELFF
TGCAGCGTCACCGTGCCAGGGGGGGCCGGGGAGCTGTTTTTT
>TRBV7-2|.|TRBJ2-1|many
CASSRDGNNEQFF
TGTGCCAGCAGCCGGGACGGTAACAATGAGCAGTTCTTC
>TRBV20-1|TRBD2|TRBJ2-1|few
CSLAGEIREQFF
TGCAGCCTAGCGGGAGAGATTCGTGAGCAGTTCTTC
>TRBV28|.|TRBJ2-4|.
CASSPRTRGALNIQYF
TGTGCCAGCAGTCCGCGGACCAGGGGGGCATTAAACATTCAGTACTTC
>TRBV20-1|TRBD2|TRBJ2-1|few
CSARALSGDWGEQFF
TGCAGTGCTAGAGCGTTAAGCGGGGACTGGGGTGAGCAATTCTTC
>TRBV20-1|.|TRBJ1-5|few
CSGRGEFDQPQHF
TGCAGTGGGCGGGGTGAGTTCGATCAGCCCCAGCATTTT
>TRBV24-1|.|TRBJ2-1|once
CATGAQIDNEQFF
TGTGCCACCGGGGCACAGATTGACAATGAGCAGTTCTTC
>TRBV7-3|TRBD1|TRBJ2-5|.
CASSVQTGGDETQYF
TGTGCCAGCAGCGTCCAGACAGGGGGCGATGAGACCCAGTACTTC
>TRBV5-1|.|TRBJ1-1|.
CASSYGNSMNTEAFF
TGCGCCAGCAGCTACGGAAATAGTATGAACACTGAAGCTTTCTTT
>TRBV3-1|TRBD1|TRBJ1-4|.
CASSLGLGTGEEKLFF
TGTGCCAGCAGCCTGGGACTCGGGACAGGGGAGGAAAAACTGTTTTTT